This T cell receptor beta chain was identified in a study of cytomegalovirus exposure and HLA in healthy donors. This clone was seen many times. Its antigen remains unknown. In nominal health when sampled, donors likely had unrecorded immune exposures nonetheless. The PCR employed 60 Vbeta primers together with 13 Jbeta primers. TCRdb's table, derived via immunoSEQ multiplex PCR, lists solely in-frame clones and lacks some. The sample yields about 150,000 clones, roughly four fifths seen once. General study results and limits: Data from an earlier analysis indicated that most TCR beta V segments were productive either about 90% or about 30% of the time. Sequencing had likely introduced a cluster of highly shared sequence variants as an artifact. Later on, an analysis showed TCR association rates differing by HLA locus, with DRB1 the most and HLA-C the fewest.

This clonotype was obtained from a man in his forties in good health and CMV-seropositive. The sample was PBMCs.

The CDR3: CASSGIPNRSQDGEKLFF. The DNA for the CDR3 is TGCGCCAGCAGCGGCATCCCGAACAGGTCGCAGGATGGTGAAAAACTGTTTTTT. The J gene is TRBJ1-4, the V gene TRBV4-1, with D maybe TRBD1 (5 bases). The CDR3 runs 18 residues. CDR1 MGHRA and CDR2 YSYEKL come from the germline V gene. Trimming removed 5 bases from V and 7 bases from J, with 26 bases in between.